This entry concerns a single T cell receptor beta chain. TCRdb itself ran the RT-PCR reads through MiXCR, one entry per CDR3 protein. In the table there are 200,000 to 250,000 distinct CDR3 sequences, 13% to 15% of which are singletons. The germline V gene has CDR1 MNHNS and CDR2 SASEGT. This CDR3 has 14 amino acids. V lost 7 bases to trimming and J lost 2 bases, with 15 bases between them. This record belongs to a study of patients and donors after allogeneic stem cell transplantation. The sequence came from a human donor who was either an allogeneic HSCT recipient or a stem cell or donor lymphocyte infusion donor (not recorded which). It is not recorded whose cells these are; they may come from a transplant donor. This chain joins TRBV6-1 and TRBJ2-7; D gene unclear. Sequencing was done on a sample of blood, either unsorted or a sorted T cell fraction (not recorded which). The CDR3 DNA is TGTGCCAGCACCGTCACCAGCCCCCCCTACGAGCAGTACTTC. Amino acids: CASTVTSPPYEQYF.